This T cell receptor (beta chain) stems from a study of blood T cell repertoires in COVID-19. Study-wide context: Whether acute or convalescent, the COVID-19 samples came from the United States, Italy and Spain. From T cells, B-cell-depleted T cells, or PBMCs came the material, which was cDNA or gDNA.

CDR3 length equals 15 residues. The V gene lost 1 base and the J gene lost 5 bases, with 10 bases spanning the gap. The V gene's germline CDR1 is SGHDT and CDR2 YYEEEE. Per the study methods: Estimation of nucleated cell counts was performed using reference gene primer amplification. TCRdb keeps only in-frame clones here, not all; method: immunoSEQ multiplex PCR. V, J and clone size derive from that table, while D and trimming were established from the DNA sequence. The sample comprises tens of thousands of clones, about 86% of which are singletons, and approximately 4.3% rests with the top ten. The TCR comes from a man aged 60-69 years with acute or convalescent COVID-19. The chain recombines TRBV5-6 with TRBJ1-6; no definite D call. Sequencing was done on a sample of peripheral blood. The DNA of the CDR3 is TGTGCCAGCAGCTTGATGTGGCGGAATAATTCACCCCTCCACTTT. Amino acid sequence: CASSLMWRNNSPLHF.